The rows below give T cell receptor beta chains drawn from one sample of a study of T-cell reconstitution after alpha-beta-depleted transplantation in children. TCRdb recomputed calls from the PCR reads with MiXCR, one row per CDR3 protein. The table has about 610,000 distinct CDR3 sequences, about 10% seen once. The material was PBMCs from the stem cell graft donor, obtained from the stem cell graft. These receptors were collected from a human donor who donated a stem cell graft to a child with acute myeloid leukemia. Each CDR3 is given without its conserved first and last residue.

CDR3 protein: ASYGGGSLETQY; V gene: TRBV5-1; J gene: TRBJ2-5
CDR3 protein: ASSLGDRALSGNTIY; V gene: TRBV5-1; J gene: TRBJ1-3
CDR3 protein: ASCSKGAGRPTGRELF; V gene: TRBV12-3/TRBV12-4; J gene: TRBJ2-2
CDR3 protein: AWSLAGSTDTQY; V gene: TRBV30; J gene: TRBJ2-3
CDR3 protein: ASSQGIDPAKNIQY; V gene: TRBV7-2; J gene: TRBJ2-4
CDR3 protein: ASSRDTSYEQY; V gene: TRBV12-3/TRBV12-4; J gene: TRBJ2-7
CDR3 protein: ASSTPGQGHEQY; V gene: TRBV12-3/TRBV12-4; J gene: TRBJ2-7
CDR3 protein: ATSRDPSSYNEQF; V gene: TRBV15; J gene: TRBJ2-1
CDR3 protein: ASSPLSLGGAKATEAF; V gene: TRBV18; J gene: TRBJ1-1
CDR3 protein: ASTPTWTGGGLF; V gene: TRBV19; J gene: TRBJ2-2
CDR3 protein: ASSLFSGRGTGELF; V gene: TRBV12-3/TRBV12-4; J gene: TRBJ2-2
CDR3 protein: ATSDYFLRDREDPDEQF; V gene: TRBV24-1; J gene: TRBJ2-1
CDR3 protein: ASSQDRTVSYEQY; V gene: TRBV4-3; J gene: TRBJ2-7
CDR3 protein: SAQSWGDEQF; V gene: TRBV20-1; J gene: TRBJ2-1
CDR3 protein: ASSPFSTTDTQY; V gene: TRBV7-3; J gene: TRBJ2-3
CDR3 protein: SVPGGRDRKYNEQF; V gene: TRBV20-1; J gene: TRBJ2-1
CDR3 protein: ASSLGTSVYNEQF; V gene: TRBV28; J gene: TRBJ2-1
CDR3 protein: ASRQGQQNKKLF; V gene: TRBV12-3/TRBV12-4; J gene: TRBJ1-4
CDR3 protein: ASSLAQSSGSSTDTQY; V gene: TRBV7-8; J gene: TRBJ2-3
CDR3 protein: SARDWGDRRRSMPQH; V gene: TRBV20-1; J gene: TRBJ1-5
CDR3 protein: ASSLTRTVRADTQY; V gene: TRBV11-1; J gene: TRBJ2-3
CDR3 protein: ASSWSTTGDSGYT; V gene: TRBV2; J gene: TRBJ1-2
CDR3 protein: ASSSEDGGKAF; V gene: TRBV5-1; J gene: TRBJ1-1
CDR3 protein: ASSLGTDRNQPQH; V gene: TRBV7-6; J gene: TRBJ1-5
CDR3 protein: ASSQEKETDTQY; V gene: TRBV4-3; J gene: TRBJ2-3
CDR3 protein: ASSTGQGYGYT; V gene: TRBV6-6; J gene: TRBJ1-2
CDR3 protein: SVEGVAGNTDTQY; V gene: TRBV29-1; J gene: TRBJ2-3